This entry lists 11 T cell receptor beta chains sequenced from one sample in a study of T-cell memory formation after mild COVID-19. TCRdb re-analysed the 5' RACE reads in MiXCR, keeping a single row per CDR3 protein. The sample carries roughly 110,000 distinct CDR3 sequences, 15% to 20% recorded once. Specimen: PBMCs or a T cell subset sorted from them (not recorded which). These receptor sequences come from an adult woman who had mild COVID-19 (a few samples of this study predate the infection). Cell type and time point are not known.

CDR3 in amino acids: CAINGFDYGYTF. As DNA, the CDR3 is TGTGCCATCAATGGGTTCGACTATGGCTACACCTTC. The rearrangement links TRBV7-8 to TRBJ1-2, with D hard to call. The V end was cut by 10 bases, the J end by 3 bases, with 12 bases between. The germline gives CDR1 SGHVS, CDR2 FQNEAQ. This CDR3 comprises 12 residues.

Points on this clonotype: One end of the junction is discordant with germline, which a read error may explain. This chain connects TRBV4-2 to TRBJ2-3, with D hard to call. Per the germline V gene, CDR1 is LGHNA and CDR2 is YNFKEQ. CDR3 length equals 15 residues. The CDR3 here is CASSQGARHTDTKYF. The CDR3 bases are TGTGCCAGCAGCCAAGGGGCACGGCACACAGATACGAAGTATTTT.

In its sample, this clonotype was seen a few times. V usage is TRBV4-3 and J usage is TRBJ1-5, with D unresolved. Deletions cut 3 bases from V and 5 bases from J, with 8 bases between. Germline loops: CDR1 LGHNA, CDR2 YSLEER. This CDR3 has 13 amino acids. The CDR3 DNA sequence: TGCGCCAGCAGCCATAGTCCGGATCAGCCCCAGCATTTT. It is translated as CASSHSPDQPQHF.

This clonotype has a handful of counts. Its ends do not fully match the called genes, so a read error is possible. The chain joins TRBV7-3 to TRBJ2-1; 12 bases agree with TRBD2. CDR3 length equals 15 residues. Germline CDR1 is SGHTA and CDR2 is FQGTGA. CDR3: CASSITSGGFNEQFF. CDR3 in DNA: TGTGCCAGCAGCATAACTAGCGGGGGGTTCAATGAGCAGTTCTTC.

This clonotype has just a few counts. The CDR3 DNA is TGCGCCAGCAGCCCCGGACTCCGCTACAATGAGCAGTTCTTC. Translated, it gives CASSPGLRYNEQFF. The V gene is TRBV4-3, the J gene TRBJ2-1; D might be TRBD2 (5 bases). Trimming left V 4 bases short and J 3 bases short, with 10 bases between. Germline V gene lookup returns CDR1 LGHNA and CDR2 YSLEER. This CDR3 is 14 amino acids long.

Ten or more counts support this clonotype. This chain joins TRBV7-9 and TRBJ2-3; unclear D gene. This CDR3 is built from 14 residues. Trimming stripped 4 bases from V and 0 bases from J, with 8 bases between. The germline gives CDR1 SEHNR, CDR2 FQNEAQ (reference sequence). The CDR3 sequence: CASSYVSSTDTQYF. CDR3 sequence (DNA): TGTGCCAGCAGCTATGTCTCTAGCACAGATACGCAGTATTTT.

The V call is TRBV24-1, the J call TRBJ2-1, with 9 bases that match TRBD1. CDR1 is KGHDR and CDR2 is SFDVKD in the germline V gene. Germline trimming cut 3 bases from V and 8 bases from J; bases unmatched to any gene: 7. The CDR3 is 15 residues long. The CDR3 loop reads CATSDAPDRGHEQFF. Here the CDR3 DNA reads TGTGCCACCAGTGATGCCCCGGACAGGGGACATGAGCAGTTCTTC.

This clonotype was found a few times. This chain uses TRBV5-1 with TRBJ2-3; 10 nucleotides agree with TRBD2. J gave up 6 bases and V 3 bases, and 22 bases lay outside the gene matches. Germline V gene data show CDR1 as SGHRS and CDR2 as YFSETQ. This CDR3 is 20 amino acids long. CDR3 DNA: TGCGCCAGCAGCTCGCTACCCTTCAACGGACTAGCGGCCTATTTTGATACGCAGTATTTT. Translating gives CASSSLPFNGLAAYFDTQYF.

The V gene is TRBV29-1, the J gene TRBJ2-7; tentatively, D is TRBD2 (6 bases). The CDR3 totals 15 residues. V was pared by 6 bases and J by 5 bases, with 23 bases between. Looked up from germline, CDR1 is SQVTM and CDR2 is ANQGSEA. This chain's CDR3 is CSVTGGFLDADEQYF. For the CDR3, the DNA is TGCAGCGTGACCGGAGGGTTTCTTGATGCTGACGAGCAGTACTTC.

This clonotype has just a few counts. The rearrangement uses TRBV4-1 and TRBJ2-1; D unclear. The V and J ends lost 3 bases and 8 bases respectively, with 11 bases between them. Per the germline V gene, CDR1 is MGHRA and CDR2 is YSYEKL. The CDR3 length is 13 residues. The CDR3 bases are TGCGCCAGCAGCCAGGCCTTCTCCGATGAGCAGTTCTTC. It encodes CASSQAFSDEQFF.

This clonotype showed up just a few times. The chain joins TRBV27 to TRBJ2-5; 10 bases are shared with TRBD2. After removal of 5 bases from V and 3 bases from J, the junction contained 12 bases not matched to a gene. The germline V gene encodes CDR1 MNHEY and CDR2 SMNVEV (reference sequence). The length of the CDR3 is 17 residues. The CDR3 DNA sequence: TGTGCCAGCAGTGTCCTAGCGGGAGAGTCGGTAGAAGAGACCCAGTACTTC. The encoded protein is CASSVLAGESVEETQYF.